One sample yielded the 11 T cell receptor beta chains listed below, sequenced in a study of identical twins. One entry per CDR3 protein results from TCRdb running MiXCR on the 5' RACE reads. Of around 490,000 distinct CDR3 sequences listed, approximately 20% are singletons. This sample was shared with a second study, whose subject was yellow fever vaccine responses in identical twins.

Sequencing was done on a sample of CD4+ T cells sorted from blood. The receptors here all came from a woman between 18 and 29 years old in good health.

The genes are TRBV3-1 and TRBJ2-7; 11 bases match TRBD2. The CDR3 loop spans 16 amino acids. The V segment lost 0 bases and the J segment 4 bases; nucleotides outside the gene matches: 5. Germline V gene lookup returns CDR1 LGHDT and CDR2 YNNKEL (reference sequence). This chain's CDR3 is CASSQDRLAGRYEQYF. DNA for the CDR3: TGTGCCAGCAGCCAAGACCGACTAGCGGGAAGGTACGAGCAGTACTTC.

This clonotype was picked up a small number of times. CDR3 in DNA: TGCAGTCCGGACCCCAGGGGCAATCAGCCCCAGCATTTT. It is translated as CSPDPRGNQPQHF. The V and J genes are TRBV20-1 and TRBJ1-5, with D maybe TRBD1 (5 bases). Between the trimmed V and J ends, which lost 8 bases and 2 bases, there was a span of 13 bases. The germline V gene has CDR1 DFQATT and CDR2 SNEGSKA (reference sequence). The CDR3 covers 13 residues.

This chain joins TRBV5-1 and TRBJ2-1; 8 bases are shared with TRBD1. Germline lookup yields CDR1 SGHRS and CDR2 YFSETQ. V dropped 2 bases and J dropped 9; count of bases not matched to a gene: 16. The CDR3 is 17 amino acids. CDR3 nucleotides: TGCGCCAGCAGCTTAGGGCGGGTGGACAGGGCATGGAGTGAGCAGTTCTTC. The encoded protein is CASSLGRVDRAWSEQFF.

This clonotype was counted between two and nine times. V usage is TRBV5-1 and J usage is TRBJ2-3; D is perhaps TRBD2 (6 bases). V lost 2 bases to trimming and J lost 2 bases, with 15 bases between them. Germline assignment: CDR1 SGHRS and CDR2 YFSETQ. This CDR3 has 16 amino acids. For the CDR3, the DNA is TGCGCCAGCAGCTTTAGGGTTGTAGCGGACACAGATACGCAGTATTTT. Translated: CASSFRVVADTDTQYF. Full variable domain (outside the CDR3, taken from reference TRBV5-1 and TRBJ2-3): KAGVTQTPRYLIKTRGQQVTLSCSPISGHRSVSWYQQTPGQGLQFLFEYFSETQRNKGNFPGRFSGRQFSNSRSEMNVSTLELGDSALYLCASSFRVVADTDTQYFGPGTRLTVL.

The chain combines TRBV12-3 or TRBV12-4 with TRBJ2-7; no definite D call. Between the trimmed V and J ends, which lost 1 base and 7 bases, there was a span of 8 bases. The CDR3 loop spans 12 amino acids. CDR3 region: CASSLGWQEQYF. The CDR3, as DNA: TGTGCCAGCAGTTTAGGGTGGCAGGAGCAGTACTTC.

This clonotype appeared a few times. The chain links TRBV2 to TRBJ2-7, with a possible D match to TRBD1 (6 bases). V lost 4 bases and J 2 bases, leaving 9 bases between the germline ends. CDR3 length equals 13 residues. Germline CDR1 is SNHLY and CDR2 is FYNNEI. The CDR3, as DNA: TGTGCCAGCAGTGCGAGACAGGCCTACGAGCAGTACGTC. Translation: CASSARQAYEQYV.

V and J are TRBV15 and TRBJ2-5; perhaps TRBD2 as D (6 bases). Looked up from germline, CDR1 is LNHNV and CDR2 is YYDKDF (reference sequence). The CDR3 consists of 15 residues. V shed 2 bases and J shed 1 base, with 11 bases lying between them. The CDR3 region has the DNA TGTGCCACCAGCAGATGGCGGGGAAGCCAAGAGACCCAGTACTTC. Its protein product is CATSRWRGSQETQYF.

The chain links TRBV20-1 to TRBJ2-5, with no clear D. The CDR3 runs to 12 residues. CDR1 and CDR2 (germline): DFQATT, SNEGSKA (reference sequence). Trimming left V 2 bases short and J 2 bases short, with 6 bases between. The CDR3 DNA reads as TGCAGTGCTAGAAAACAGCAAGAGACCCAGTACTTC. This codes for CSARKQQETQYF.

The CDR3 DNA is TGTGCCAGCAGCCCCGGGGGTCTAGCGGGTGCAAATACGCAGTATTTT. Its translation is CASSPGGLAGANTQYF. V usage is TRBV7-3 and J usage is TRBJ2-3; 8 bases match TRBD2. CDR3 length: 16 amino acids. The junction had 14 bases not matched to a gene; V was cut back by 5 bases and J by 7 bases. The germline CDR1 and CDR2 sequences are SGHTA and FQGTGA.

This clonotype was found many times. The V gene is TRBV12-3 or TRBV12-4, the J gene TRBJ2-1; the match to TRBD2 covers 7 bases. The CDR3 covers 13 residues. The trim removed 0 bases at V and 9 bases at J, leaving 2 bases unmatched. CDR3 nucleotides: TGTGCCAGCAGTTTAGCGGGAGGGTCTGAGCAGTTCTTC. Amino acids: CASSLAGGSEQFF.

This clonotype came up a few times. The CDR3 DNA follows: TGTGCCAGCAGTTATATGGCCCCTGGGACTAATGAAAAACTGTTTTTT. Its translation is CASSYMAPGTNEKLFF. This chain joins TRBV6-5 and TRBJ1-4; D not certain. Germline CDR1 and CDR2: MNHEY and SVGAGI. Trimming removed 3 bases at V and 2 bases at J, with 13 bases between. The CDR3 has 16 residues.